Presented here are 8 T cell receptor beta chains from one specimen sequenced in a study of tumor T cells in aggressive B-cell lymphoma (dated by TCRdb to 2017 to 2019). The library was obtained by the immunoSEQ multiplex PCR assay. TCRdb provides this immuneACCESS table in a form limited to in-frame rearrangements. Some clones are lacking; in checked studies, under half of them reflect an unresolved V gene, and why the rest are absent is not known. The sample table shows thousands of clones, and around 93% are seen once. The ten largest account for approximately 6.3% of the sample. The sequencing input was tumor tissue. Receptor source: an adult with diffuse large B cell lymphoma.

The chain is built from TRBV29-1 and TRBJ2-3, with D maybe TRBD1 (5 bases). The CDR3 runs 10 residues. From germline, CDR1 is SQVTM and CDR2 ANQGSEA. V shed 3 bases and J shed 13 bases, with 11 bases lying between them. This CDR3 reads CSVDQGIEYF. The CDR3 DNA reads TGCAGCGTTGACCAGGGCATAGAGTATTTT.

The chain has TRBV9 and TRBJ1-6, with 8 bases identical to TRBD1. Losses at the gene ends were 4 bases for V and 11 bases for J; bases not matched to a gene: 11. Germline V lookup: CDR1 SGDLS, CDR2 YYNGEE. The CDR3 runs 15 residues. CDR3 DNA sequence: TGTGCCAGCAGCCCGGGGACAGGTGGGGGGGCACCCCTCCACTTT. This codes for CASSPGTGGGAPLHF.

The DNA for the CDR3 is TGCGCCAGCAGCTTGGTGGCAGGGCCGAACACTGAAGCTTTCTTT. Translation: CASSLVAGPNTEAFF. V and J are TRBV5-1 and TRBJ1-1, with D perhaps TRBD1 (5 bases). The CDR3 has 15 amino acids. The germline CDR1 and CDR2 sequences are SGHRS and YFSETQ. Trimming stripped 0 bases from V and 1 base from J, with 10 bases between.

This clone has a single count. This sequence joins TRBV19 and TRBJ1-4, with a weak D call TRBD1 (5 bases). The CDR3 runs 16 residues. Trimming cost V 4 bases and J 3 bases, with 15 bases left between them. The germline V gene encodes CDR1 LNHDA and CDR2 SQIVND (reference sequence). The CDR3 sequence is CASSTFAGVANEKLFF. CDR3 coding DNA: TGTGCCAGTAGTACCTTCGCGGGGGTAGCTAATGAAAAACTGTTTTTT.

The chain employs TRBV6-4 and TRBJ1-6; 7 bases match TRBD1. The CDR3 has 15 residues. The V segment lost 7 bases and the J segment 9 bases; nucleotides outside the gene matches: 12. Germline V CDR1 and CDR2: MRHNA, SNTAGT. DNA of the CDR3: TGTGCCAGCATTCCGGACAGGATCGCGCTTTCACCCCTCCACTTT. This codes for CASIPDRIALSPLHF.

The chain links TRBV5-1 to TRBJ2-5; 10 bases are shared with TRBD1. V gave up 2 bases and J gave up 5 bases; unmatched junction bases: 3. Germline-derived CDR1 and CDR2 are SGHRS and YFSETQ. CDR3 length: 14 residues. Here the CDR3 DNA reads TGCGCCAGCAGCTTCTGGACAGGGGGGGAGACCCAGTACTTC. Its translation: CASSFWTGGETQYF. Filled out from reference TRBV5-1 and TRBJ2-5, the complete variable domain reads KAGVTQTPRYLIKTRGQQVTLSCSPISGHRSVSWYQQTPGQGLQFLFEYFSETQRNKGNFPGRFSGRQFSNSRSEMNVSTLELGDSALYLCASSFWTGGETQYFGPGTRLLVL.

This clone was seen only a few times. CDR3 region: CASSQDLNSNYEQYF. DNA of the CDR3: TGCGCCAGCAGCCAAGATCTGAATAGCAACTACGAGCAGTACTTC. The gene calls are TRBV4-3 and TRBJ2-7; D is ambiguous. Germline CDR1 reads LGHNA; CDR2 reads YSLEER. The CDR3 runs to 15 residues. The V and J ends lost 0 bases and 3 bases respectively, with 12 bases between them.

The J gene is TRBJ2-3, the V gene TRBV27, with D possibly being TRBD2 (5 bases). The V and J ends lost 5 bases and 4 bases respectively, with 19 bases between them. This CDR3 has 16 residues. CDR1 and CDR2 from the germline V gene are MNHEY and SMNVEV (reference sequence). The CDR3 is CASSPYSERTADTQYF. CDR3 DNA sequence: TGTGCCAGCAGTCCCTATTCCGAGAGGACTGCAGATACGCAGTATTTT.